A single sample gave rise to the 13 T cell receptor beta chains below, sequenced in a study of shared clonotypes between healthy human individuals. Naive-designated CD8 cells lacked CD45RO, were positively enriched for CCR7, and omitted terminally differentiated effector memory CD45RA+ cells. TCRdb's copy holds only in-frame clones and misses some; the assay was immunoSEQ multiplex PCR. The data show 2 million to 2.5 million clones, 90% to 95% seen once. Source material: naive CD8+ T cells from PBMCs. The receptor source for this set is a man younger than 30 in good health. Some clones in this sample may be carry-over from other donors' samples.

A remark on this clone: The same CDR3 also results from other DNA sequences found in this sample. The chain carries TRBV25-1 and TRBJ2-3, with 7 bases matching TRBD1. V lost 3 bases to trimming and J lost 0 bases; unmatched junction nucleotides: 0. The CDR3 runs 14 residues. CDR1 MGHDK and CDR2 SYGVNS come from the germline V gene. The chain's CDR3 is CASSETGSTDTQYF. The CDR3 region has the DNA TGTGCCAGCAGTGAGACAGGGAGCACAGATACGCAGTATTTT.

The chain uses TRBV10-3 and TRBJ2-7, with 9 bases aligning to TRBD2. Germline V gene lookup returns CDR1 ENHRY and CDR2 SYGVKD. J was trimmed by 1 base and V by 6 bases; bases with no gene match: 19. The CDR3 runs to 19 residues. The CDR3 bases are TGTGCCATCAGCGGAAATCCCTCCCCGATTAGCGGGAGTTCCTACGAGCAGTACTTC. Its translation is CAISGNPSPISGSSYEQYF.

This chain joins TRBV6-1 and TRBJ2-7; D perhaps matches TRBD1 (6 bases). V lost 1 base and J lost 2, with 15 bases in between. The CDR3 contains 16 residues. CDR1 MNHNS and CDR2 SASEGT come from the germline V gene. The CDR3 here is CASSEEGTPLAYEQYF. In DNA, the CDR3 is TGTGCCAGCAGTGAAGAAGGGACACCGCTCGCCTACGAGCAGTACTTC.

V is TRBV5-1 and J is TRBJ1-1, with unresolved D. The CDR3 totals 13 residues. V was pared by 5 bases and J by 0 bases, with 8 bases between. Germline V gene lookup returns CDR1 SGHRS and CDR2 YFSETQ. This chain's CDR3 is CASSPSLNTEAFF. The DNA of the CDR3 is TGCGCCAGCAGTCCCAGTTTGAACACTGAAGCTTTCTTT. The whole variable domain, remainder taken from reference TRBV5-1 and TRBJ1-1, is KAGVTQTPRYLIKTRGQQVTLSCSPISGHRSVSWYQQTPGQGLQFLFEYFSETQRNKGNFPGRFSGRQFSNSRSEMNVSTLELGDSALYLCASSPSLNTEAFFGQGTRLTVV.

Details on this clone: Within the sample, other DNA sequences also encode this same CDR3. CDR3 amino acids: CASSIDPYNEQFF. CDR3 sequence (DNA): TGTGCCAGTAGTATAGACCCGTACAATGAGCAGTTCTTC. This chain uses TRBV19 with TRBJ2-1; D not resolved. The V and J ends lost 0 bases and 4 bases respectively, with 4 bases between them. Germline-derived CDR1 and CDR2 are LNHDA and SQIVND (reference sequence). The length of the CDR3 is 13 residues.

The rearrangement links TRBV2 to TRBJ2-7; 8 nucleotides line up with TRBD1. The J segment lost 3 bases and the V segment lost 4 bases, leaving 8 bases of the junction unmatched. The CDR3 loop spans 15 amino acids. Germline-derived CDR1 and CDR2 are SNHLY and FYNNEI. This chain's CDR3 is CASSGAGGPSYEQYF. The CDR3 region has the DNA TGTGCCAGCAGTGGCGCAGGGGGCCCGAGCTACGAGCAGTACTTC.

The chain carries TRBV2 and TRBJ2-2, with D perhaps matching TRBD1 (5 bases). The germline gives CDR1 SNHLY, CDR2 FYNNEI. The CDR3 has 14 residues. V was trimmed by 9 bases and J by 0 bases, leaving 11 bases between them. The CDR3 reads CARQRGTNTGELFF. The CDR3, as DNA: TGTGCCAGACAAAGGGGAACGAACACCGGGGAGCTGTTTTTT.

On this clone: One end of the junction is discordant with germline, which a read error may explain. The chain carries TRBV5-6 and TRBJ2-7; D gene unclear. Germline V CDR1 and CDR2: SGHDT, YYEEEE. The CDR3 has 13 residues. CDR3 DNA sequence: TGTGCCAGCAGTTTGGGAATCTACTACGAGCAGTACTTC. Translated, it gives CASSLGIYYEQYF.

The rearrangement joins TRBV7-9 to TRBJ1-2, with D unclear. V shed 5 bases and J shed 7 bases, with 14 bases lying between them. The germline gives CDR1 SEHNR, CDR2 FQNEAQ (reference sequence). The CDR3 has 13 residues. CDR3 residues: CASSGLKEGGYTF. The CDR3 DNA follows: TGTGCCAGCAGCGGGCTTAAGGAAGGTGGCTACACCTTC.

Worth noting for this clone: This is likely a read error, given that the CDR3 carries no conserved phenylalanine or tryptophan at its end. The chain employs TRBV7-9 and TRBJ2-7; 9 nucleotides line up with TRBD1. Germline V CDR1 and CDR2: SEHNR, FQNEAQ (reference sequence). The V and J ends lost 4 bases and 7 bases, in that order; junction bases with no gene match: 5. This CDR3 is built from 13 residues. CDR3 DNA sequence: TGTGCCAGCAGCTACAGCGACAGGGGGGAGCAGTACTCC. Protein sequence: CASSYSDRGEQYS.

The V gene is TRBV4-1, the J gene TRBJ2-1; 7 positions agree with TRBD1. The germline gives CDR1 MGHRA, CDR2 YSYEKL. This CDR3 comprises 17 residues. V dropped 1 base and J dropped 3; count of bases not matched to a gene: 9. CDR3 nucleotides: TGCGCCAGCAGCCAAGTTGCCGGGACAGTGATCTACAATGAGCAGTTCTTC. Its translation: CASSQVAGTVIYNEQFF.

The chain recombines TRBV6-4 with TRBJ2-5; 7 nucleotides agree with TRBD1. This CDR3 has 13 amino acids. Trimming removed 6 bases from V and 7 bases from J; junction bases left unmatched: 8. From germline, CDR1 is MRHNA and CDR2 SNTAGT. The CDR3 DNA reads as TGTGCCAGCAGCGGGACAGCCCAGAGGACCCAGTACTTC. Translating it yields CASSGTAQRTQYF.

The CDR3 here is CVLREMAKNIQYF. Here the CDR3 DNA reads TGTGTTCTACGAGAGATGGCCAAAAACATTCAGTACTTC. V gene TRBV7-9 combines with J gene TRBJ2-4; D is ambiguous. Germline V gene lookup returns CDR1 SEHNR and CDR2 FQNEAQ (reference sequence). The CDR3 length is 13 residues.